This TCR beta chain was recovered during a study of OX40 agonist ivuxolimab in advanced cancers. Background on the study: Ivuxolimab was delivered to patients intravenously every 2 weeks at doses spanning 0.01 to 10 mg/kg. The diagnoses of dose-escalation patients were hepatocellular carcinoma, melanoma, renal cell or head and neck cancer.

Note on this clone: Its matching antigen is unknown.

V shed 6 bases and J shed 7 bases, with 10 bases lying between them. The CDR3 totals 11 residues. CDR1 SNHLY and CDR2 FYNNEI come from the germline V gene. General study points: Dosing at 0.1 to 3.0 mg/kg was accompanied by clonal expansion of CD4+ and CD8+ blood T cells by week 6.

Generated by immunoSEQ multiplex PCR, the TCRdb table keeps only in-frame clones and is missing some. The sample has 25,000 to 30,000 clones; around 87% are singletons. This sequence originates from an adult with an advanced solid tumor such as melanoma, head and neck, liver or kidney cancer. The chain combines TRBV2 with TRBJ2-7; D is undetermined. The sample consisted of CD4+ or CD8+ T cells sorted from blood, taken in a trial of the OX40 agonist ivuxolimab. The DNA of the CDR3 is TGTGCCAGCAGCCTTACGCGGGAGCAGTACTTC. Residues: CASSLTREQYF. Based on the CDR3 plus reference TRBV2 and TRBJ2-7, the full variable domain is EPEVTQTPSHQVTQMGQEVILRCVPISNHLYFYWYRQILGQKVEFLVSFYNNEISEKSEIFDDQFSVERPDGSNFTLKIRSTKLEDSAMYFCASSLTREQYFGPGTRLTVT.